Presented here are 25 T cell receptor beta chains from one specimen sequenced in a study of blood T cell repertoires in COVID-19. Produced via immunoSEQ multiplex PCR; TCRdb's table is partial and in-frame only. Seen here are 250,000 to 300,000 clones, 89% observed once, and the top ten hold 1.7%. Sequenced: PBMCs or T cells enriched from blood (not recorded which). The receptors were sampled from a woman between 40 and 50 years old who had recovered from COVID-19.

V is TRBV12-3 or TRBV12-4 and J is TRBJ2-3; unclear D gene. V was pared by 7 bases and J by 2 bases, with 7 bases between. The CDR3 runs to 12 residues. CDR3 DNA sequence: TGTGCCAGCATTGGAGACACAGATACGCAGTATTTT. It codes for CASIGDTDTQYF.

V and J are TRBV28 and TRBJ2-1; 12 bases match TRBD2. Germline CDR1 and CDR2: MDHEN and SYDVKM. This CDR3 is built from 22 residues. Trimming cost V 6 bases and J 5 bases; bases outside gene matches: 26. The CDR3 sequence: CASRPPPGGLAGGSLPDNEQFF. The CDR3 DNA reads TGTGCCAGCAGACCACCTCCGGGCGGGCTAGCGGGGGGGTCTTTGCCCGACAATGAGCAGTTCTTC.

The rearrangement links TRBV2 to TRBJ1-1, with 8 bases that match TRBD1. This CDR3 is built from 12 residues. CDR1 is SNHLY, CDR2 FYNNEI, per germline. After removal of 3 bases from V and 8 bases from J, the junction contained 2 bases not matched to a gene. The CDR3 loop reads CASSEQGAEAFF. The CDR3 DNA reads as TGTGCCAGCAGTGAGCAGGGGGCGGAAGCTTTCTTT.

The CDR3 DNA reads as TGTGCCAGCAGTTTGCGCAGGGGGGACACTGAAGCTTTCTTT. It encodes CASSLRRGDTEAFF. The chain joins TRBV27 to TRBJ1-1; 7 bases are a match to TRBD1. The CDR3 is 14 amino acids. The ends lost 3 bases at V and 3 bases at J; junction bases unmatched: 4. CDR1 and CDR2 (germline): MNHEY, SMNVEV (reference sequence).

The V call is TRBV5-1, the J call TRBJ2-1; 10 bases are shared with TRBD2. The J segment lost 3 bases and the V segment lost 0 bases, leaving 3 bases of the junction unmatched. Germline lookup yields CDR1 SGHRS and CDR2 YFSETQ. The CDR3 is 16 residues long. CDR3 nucleotide sequence: TGCGCCAGCAGCTTGGGGGCTAGCGGGAGCTACAATGAGCAGTTCTTC. This codes for CASSLGASGSYNEQFF.

The chain uses TRBV2 and TRBJ1-4, with unresolved D. The V and J ends lost 6 bases and 8 bases respectively, with 7 bases between them. The length of the CDR3 is 11 residues. CDR1 and CDR2 (germline): SNHLY, FYNNEI. The chain's CDR3 is CASREQEKLFF. The CDR3 DNA reads as TGTGCCAGCAGGGAACAGGAAAAACTGTTTTTT.

This chain uses TRBV6-1 with TRBJ2-7, with TRBD1 identical over 7 bases. The V and J ends lost 0 bases and 0 bases, in that order; junction bases with no gene match: 2. Germline-derived CDR1 and CDR2 are MNHNS and SASEGT. This CDR3 has 15 amino acids. This CDR3 reads CASSEAGQSSYEQYF. In DNA form, the CDR3 reads TGTGCCAGCAGTGAAGCGGGACAGAGCTCCTACGAGCAGTACTTC.

This chain connects TRBV6-8 to TRBJ1-5; TRBD1 agrees at 7 bases. V trimming: 4 bases; J trimming: 5 bases; junction bases outside the gene matches: 11. CDR1 is MNHGY and CDR2 is SAAAGT in the germline V gene. The CDR3 has 16 residues. The CDR3 loop reads CASSCANRGGYQPQHF. CDR3 nucleotides: TGTGCCAGCAGTTGCGCGAACAGGGGTGGTTATCAGCCCCAGCATTTT.

CDR3 protein: CASSRSASGVQETQYF. CDR3 nucleotides: TGTGCCAGCAGCCGATCGGCTAGCGGGGTCCAAGAGACCCAGTACTTC. The chain employs TRBV7-9 and TRBJ2-5; the match to TRBD2 covers 9 bases. This CDR3 has 16 amino acids. Germline trimming cut 5 bases from V and 1 base from J; bases unmatched to any gene: 8. Germline-derived CDR1 and CDR2 are SEHNR and FQNEAQ (reference sequence).

V and J are TRBV28 and TRBJ1-1, with D maybe TRBD1 (6 bases). This CDR3 spans 14 amino acids. V gave up 3 bases and J gave up 4 bases, with 12 bases separating them. CDR1 and CDR2 (germline): MDHEN, SYDVKM. Here the CDR3 reads CASSLLGGGTEAFF. As DNA, the CDR3 is TGTGCCAGCAGTTTGTTGGGAGGGGGCACTGAAGCTTTCTTT. Filled out from reference TRBV28 and TRBJ1-1, the complete variable domain reads DVKVTQSSRYLVKRTGEKVFLECVQDMDHENMFWYRQDPGLGLRLIYFSYDVKMKEKGDIPEGYSVSREKKERFSLILESASTNQTSMYLCASSLLGGGTEAFFGQGTRLTVV.

The CDR3 reads CAWSVLNTGDGLRGYTF. CDR3 nucleotide sequence: TGTGCCTGGAGTGTATTAAACACGGGGGACGGGTTACGCGGCTACACCTTC. V and J are TRBV30 and TRBJ1-2, with D maybe TRBD1 (5 bases). CDR1 is GTSNPN, CDR2 SVGIG, per germline (reference sequence). Trimming shortened V by 0 bases and J by 8 bases, and 25 bases separated the two germline ends. There are 17 residues in the CDR3. The complete variable domain, with remaining parts taken from reference TRBV30 and TRBJ1-2, reads SQTIHQWPATLVQPVGSPLSLECTVEGTSNPNLYWYRQAAGRGLQLLFYSVGIGQISSEVPQNLSASRPQDRQFILSSKKLLLSDSGFYLCAWSVLNTGDGLRGYTFGSGTRLTVV.

The chain employs TRBV6-1 and TRBJ1-1, with 9 nucleotides matching TRBD1. Germline values: CDR1 MNHNS, CDR2 SASEGT. V lost 2 bases and J lost 4; bases outside the gene matches: 11. CDR3 size: 17 residues. The CDR3 nucleotides read TGTGCCAGCAGTGAATGGGGGCGGGGGACAGGGAGCACTGAAGCTTTCTTT. It yields the protein CASSEWGRGTGSTEAFF.

V and J are TRBV3-1 (or the pseudogene TRBV3-2) and TRBJ1-2; D gene ambiguous. Trimming took 0 bases from V and 4 from J, leaving 6 bases between them. CDR3 length: 13 amino acids. The germline V gene has CDR1 LGHDT and CDR2 YNNKEL (reference sequence). The CDR3 spells CASSQDLGYGYTF. CDR3 bases: TGTGCCAGCAGCCAAGATCTCGGCTATGGCTACACCTTC.

This clone was seen once. V usage is TRBV30 and J usage is TRBJ2-7, with 7 bases lining up with TRBD2. CDR3 length: 12 residues. Germline CDR1 is GTSNPN and CDR2 is SVGIG (reference sequence). After removal of 7 bases from V and 2 bases from J, the junction contained 5 bases not matched to a gene. Here the CDR3 DNA reads TGTGCCTTCCTAGCGGTTCCCTACGAGCAGTACTTC. Translation: CAFLAVPYEQYF.

This clone has more than one count but fewer than ten. The rearrangement links TRBV5-1 to TRBJ2-2, with 11 bases lining up with TRBD2. The CDR3 spans 15 residues. Germline V gene data show CDR1 as SGHRS and CDR2 as YFSETQ. Losses at the gene ends were 3 bases for V and 6 bases for J; bases not matched to a gene: 4. CDR3 nucleotides: TGCGCCAGCAGCTCCCGACTAGCGGGACCCGGGGAGCTGTTTTTT. Protein: CASSSRLAGPGELFF.

The gene calls are TRBV5-1 and TRBJ1-1, with D maybe TRBD1 (5 bases). The germline V and J ends were trimmed by 4 bases and 3 bases, with 10 bases remaining between them. This CDR3 has 13 amino acids. CDR1 and CDR2 from the germline V gene are SGHRS and YFSETQ. CDR3 sequence reads: CASSPRGDTEAFF. CDR3 coding DNA: TGCGCCAGCAGCCCTCGGGGGGACACTGAAGCTTTCTTT.

The V gene is TRBV9, the J gene TRBJ1-1, with D possibly being TRBD1 (5 bases). The CDR3 extends over 15 amino acids. The germline CDR1 and CDR2 sequences are SGDLS and YYNGEE. V dropped 0 bases and J dropped 2 bases, with 11 bases sitting between them. For the CDR3, the DNA is TGTGCCAGCAGCGTAGTAGTAGGGGCAAACACTGAAGCTTTCTTT. Translated, it gives CASSVVVGANTEAFF.

The gene calls are TRBV9 and TRBJ2-2, with 8 bases that match TRBD2. This CDR3 spans 17 amino acids. The germline V gene has CDR1 SGDLS and CDR2 YYNGEE. V lost 0 bases and J lost 7; bases outside the gene matches: 11. The CDR3 DNA follows: TGTGCCAGCAGCGTAGTGGTTAGCGGGGACGTCAACGGGGAGCTGTTTTTT. Its protein product is CASSVVVSGDVNGELFF.

V usage is TRBV5-1 and J usage is TRBJ1-4, with a tentative D call TRBD1 (5 bases). The CDR3 runs 15 residues. Germline loops: CDR1 SGHRS, CDR2 YFSETQ. V lost 5 bases and J lost 0, with 11 bases in between. The CDR3, as DNA: TGCGCCAGCAGTGGAGGGGCGGCAACTAATGAAAAACTGTTTTTT. It yields the protein CASSGGAATNEKLFF.

The table lists this clone with a few counts. This sequence joins TRBV27 and TRBJ1-5; 7 positions agree with TRBD1. The CDR3 has 17 amino acids. V shed 6 bases, J shed 0 bases, and the junction held 11 bases outside the gene matches. Germline V lookup: CDR1 MNHEY, CDR2 SMNVEV (reference sequence). For the CDR3, the DNA is TGTGCCAGCAGCCTTCAGGGGGGCTTCGATAGCAATCAGCCCCAGCATTTT. This codes for CASSLQGGFDSNQPQHF.

This clone has a single count. The chain couples TRBV30 to TRBJ2-5; 7 bases fit TRBD2. CDR3 size: 15 residues. The germline V gene encodes CDR1 GTSNPN and CDR2 SVGIG (reference sequence). The ends lost 7 bases at V and 1 base at J; junction bases unmatched: 12. The CDR3 spells CASTRLADSQETQYF. In DNA form, the CDR3 reads TGTGCCTCAACGAGGCTAGCGGACTCCCAAGAGACCCAGTACTTC.

This clone was recorded only once. This rearrangement joins TRBV3-1 (or the pseudogene TRBV3-2) to TRBJ1-1; D is ambiguous. Germline CDR1 is LGHDT and CDR2 is YNNKEL (reference sequence). This CDR3 contains 13 residues. V was clipped by 8 bases and J by 6 bases, with 16 bases between them. The CDR3 reads CASANSGRAEAFF. The CDR3 bases are TGTGCCAGCGCGAACAGCGGTCGTGCTGAAGCTTTCTTT.

The chain joins TRBV3-1 (or the pseudogene TRBV3-2) to TRBJ1-5; TRBD1 might be the D (5 bases). The CDR3 totals 14 residues. Germline lookup yields CDR1 LGHDT and CDR2 YNNKEL (reference sequence). The V gene lost 4 bases and the J gene lost 4 bases, with 11 bases spanning the gap. The CDR3 nucleotides read TGTGCCAGCAGCCTTTCGGGGGGGAATCAGCCCCAGCATTTT. As protein: CASSLSGGNQPQHF.

This chain links TRBV7-9 with TRBJ1-4; possible D gene TRBD1, 5 bases. The CDR3 sequence is 15 residues long. The germline V and J ends were trimmed by 5 bases and 3 bases, with 13 bases remaining between them. The germline gives CDR1 SEHNR, CDR2 FQNEAQ (reference sequence). This chain's CDR3 is CASSGSGTANEKLFF. Here the CDR3 DNA reads TGTGCCAGCAGCGGCAGCGGGACGGCTAATGAAAAACTGTTTTTT.

This chain joins TRBV7-9 and TRBJ2-4, with D tentatively TRBD2 (6 bases). The CDR3 has 17 amino acids. Per the germline V gene, CDR1 is SEHNR and CDR2 is FQNEAQ (reference sequence). Trimming left V 4 bases short and J 7 bases short, with 23 bases between. CDR3 nucleotide sequence: TGTGCCAGCAGCTCCGGGACTCCCCTTGGGGTATGGAACATTCAGTACTTC. Translated, it gives CASSSGTPLGVWNIQYF.